Sequencing of this T cell receptor beta chain was carried out in a study of technical replicates of blood from a few donors. TCRdb's copy holds only in-frame clones and misses some; the assay was immunoSEQ multiplex PCR. Seen here are under 100,000 clones, around 95% observed once, and the top ten hold approximately 0.23%. Germline assignment: CDR1 SGHRS and CDR2 YFSETQ. The CDR3 sequence is 16 residues long. The V gene lost 0 bases and the J gene lost 7 bases, with 16 bases spanning the gap. Sequencing was carried out using T cells isolated from PBMCs. The chain recombines TRBV5-1 with TRBJ1-4, with D possibly matching TRBD1 (5 bases). The receptor was derived from a human donor in good health. The CDR3 bases are TGCGCCAGCAGCTTGGATGGGGCAGGGCTCGCTGAAAAACTGTTTTTT. Its translation is CASSLDGAGLAEKLFF.